The 12 T cell receptor beta chains below come from one sample, sequenced in a study of Graves' ophthalmopathy and Graves' hyperthyroidism. TCR beta CDR3 regions were amplified from RNA transcripts. First-round RT-PCR used HTBI primers; second-round multiplex PCR followed. One entry per CDR3 protein results from TCRdb running MiXCR on the multiplex PCR reads. The sample lists about 1.1 million distinct CDR3 sequences, 35% to 45% occurring once. Sequenced sample: peripheral blood or thyroid tissue (not recorded which). The receptor set was obtained from an adult man with Graves' hyperthyroidism.

In its sample, this clonotype was seen many times. This chain joins TRBV12-3 or TRBV12-4 and TRBJ2-5, with 13 nucleotides matching TRBD2. The CDR3 consists of 13 residues. V was clipped by 5 bases and J by 9 bases; unmatched bases: 3. CDR3 in DNA: TGTGCCAGCAGTGTTGGACTAGCGGGGGCCCAGTACTTC. Translated: CASSVGLAGAQYF.

Points on this clonotype: One junction end does not reproduce the germline sequence, and a read error may be involved. The genes are TRBV5-4 and TRBJ2-2, with 7 bases fitting TRBD1. This CDR3 comprises 14 residues. Germline V gene data show CDR1 as SGHNT and CDR2 as YYREEE (reference sequence). The CDR3 region is CASIASGTVGEQFF. The CDR3 DNA sequence: TGTGCCAGCATCGCCTCCGGGACAGTGGGGGAGCAGTTTTTT.

The chain has TRBV7-4 and TRBJ2-7, with D tentatively TRBD2 (5 bases). Germline CDR1 SGHVT, CDR2 SQSDAQ. CDR3 size: 12 residues. V was pared by 4 bases and J by 7 bases, with 11 bases between. The CDR3 region is CASSSPGEEQYF. DNA for the CDR3: TGTGCCAGCAGCTCTCCCGGGGAGGAGCAGTACTTC.

On this clonotype: It may be a read error: a sequence one base away is much more abundant. The CDR3 carries no conserved terminal phenylalanine or tryptophan, so it likely arises from a read error. As DNA, the CDR3 is TGTGCCACTGATTGGACAGGGGGCACTGAAGCTTTCCTT. Its translation is CATDWTGGTEAFL. The chain employs TRBV19 and TRBJ1-1, with 10 bases matching TRBD1. Trimming removed 10 bases from V and 4 bases from J; junction bases left unmatched: 6. CDR3 length: 13 amino acids. From germline, CDR1 is LNHDA and CDR2 SQIVND (reference sequence).

This clonotype was picked up many times. The V call is TRBV6-1, the J call TRBJ2-2; the D gene could be TRBD1 or TRBD2 (5 bases each). Looked up from germline, CDR1 is MNHNS and CDR2 is SASEGT. The CDR3 loop spans 15 amino acids. V lost 2 bases to trimming and J lost 3 bases, with 10 bases between them. CDR3 loop: CASSETGTDTGELFF. The CDR3 DNA follows: TGTGCCAGCAGTGAAACCGGGACGGACACCGGGGAGCTGTTTTTT.

This clonotype was counted between two and nine times. The genes are TRBV20-1 and TRBJ2-7; a possible D gene is TRBD1 (6 bases). Trimming left V 5 bases short and J 6 bases short, with 17 bases between. The germline gives CDR1 DFQATT, CDR2 SNEGSKA (reference sequence). This CDR3 has 13 residues. The CDR3 DNA reads as TGCAGTGCTCTAAGAGGACAGACGATCGAGCAGTACTTC. Protein sequence: CSALRGQTIEQYF.

This clonotype has only a few counts. This sequence joins TRBV14 and TRBJ1-2; TRBD1 might be the D (5 bases). Germline V gives CDR1 SGHDN, CDR2 FVKESK. V was cut by 0 bases and J by 7 bases, with 12 bases left in between. The CDR3 loop spans 14 amino acids. CDR3 in amino acids: CASSQDWQGGGYTF. As DNA, the CDR3 is TGTGCCAGCAGCCAAGATTGGCAGGGAGGTGGCTACACCTTC.

The CDR3 loop is CASSQINLGTAFF. CDR3 bases: TGTGCCAGCAGCCAAATAAACTTGGGGACAGCTTTCTTT. The chain recombines TRBV6-2 or TRBV6-3 with TRBJ1-1; D might be TRBD1 (5 bases). The CDR3 is 13 residues long. Between the trimmed V and J ends, which lost 6 bases and 10 bases, there was a span of 18 bases. The germline V gene encodes CDR1 MNHEY and CDR2 SVGEGT.

A few counts support this clonotype. The gene calls are TRBV4-3 and TRBJ2-6, with D perhaps TRBD2 (6 bases). Germline V gene lookup returns CDR1 LGHNA and CDR2 YSLEER. V gave up 0 bases and J gave up 5 bases, with 20 bases separating them. The CDR3 is 19 residues long. CDR3 bases: TGCGCCAGCAGCCAAGAGTTGGAGGGTTACCGGTACTGGGCCAACGTCCTGACTTTC. Its translation: CASSQELEGYRYWANVLTF.

The chain uses TRBV18 and TRBJ1-3; no firm D call. Trimming left V 0 bases short and J 2 bases short, with 8 bases between. This CDR3 is 15 amino acids long. Germline V gene lookup returns CDR1 KGHSH and CDR2 LQKENI. This CDR3 reads CASSPPVGTGNTIYF. The CDR3 DNA sequence: TGTGCCAGCTCACCACCGGTCGGAACTGGAAACACCATATATTTT.

A word on this clonotype: Given the absence of the conserved phenylalanine or tryptophan at the CDR3 end, a read error is likely. The DNA is left out, because the CDR3 cannot be placed on it with certainty; the CDR3 is given as TCRdb lists it. The chain carries TRBV2 and TRBJ2-7; the table's D call of TRBD2 was not tested on the DNA. A total of 14 residues make up the CDR3, ends included. In germline, CDR1 is SNHLY, CDR2 FYNNEI. The CDR3 here is CASSARVLGGRTSY.

V usage is TRBV20-1 and J usage is TRBJ1-1, with 10 nucleotides matching TRBD1. Losses at the gene ends were 0 bases for V and 11 bases for J; bases not matched to a gene: 9. The CDR3 is 14 residues long. Germline V lookup: CDR1 DFQATT, CDR2 SNEGSKA (reference sequence). In DNA, the CDR3 is TGCAGTGCTAGAGATTGGGGGACAGGGGAGCTCGCTTTCTTT. Amino acid sequence: CSARDWGTGELAFF.